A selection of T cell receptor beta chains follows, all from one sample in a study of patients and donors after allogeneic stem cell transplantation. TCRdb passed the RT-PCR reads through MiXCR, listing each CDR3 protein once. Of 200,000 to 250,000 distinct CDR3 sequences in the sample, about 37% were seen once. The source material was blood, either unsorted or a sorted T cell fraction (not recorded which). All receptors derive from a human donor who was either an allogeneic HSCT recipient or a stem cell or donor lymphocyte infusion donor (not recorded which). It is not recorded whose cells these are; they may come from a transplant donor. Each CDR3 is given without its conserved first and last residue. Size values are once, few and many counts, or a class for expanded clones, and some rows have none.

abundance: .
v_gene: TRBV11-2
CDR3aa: ASSFGGTIY

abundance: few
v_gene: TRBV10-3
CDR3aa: AISVRGPWNTEAF

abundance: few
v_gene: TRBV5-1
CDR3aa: ASSKRSNEKLF

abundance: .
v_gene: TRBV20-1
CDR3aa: SASGILTDTQY

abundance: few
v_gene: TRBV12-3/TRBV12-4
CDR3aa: ASSLSLWDTHAANYGYT

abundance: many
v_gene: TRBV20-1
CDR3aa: SAVGQGKLAEAF

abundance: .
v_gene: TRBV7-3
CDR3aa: ASSLSGVGSPLH

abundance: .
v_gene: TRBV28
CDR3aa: ASAGSYGYT

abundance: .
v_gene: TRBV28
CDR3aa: ASTVRRGKDGYT

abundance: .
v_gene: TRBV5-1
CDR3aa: ASSRGQEGYGYT

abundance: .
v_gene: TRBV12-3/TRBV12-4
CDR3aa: ASGTATDTQY

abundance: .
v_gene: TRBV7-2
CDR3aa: ASSLAGSQGQPQH

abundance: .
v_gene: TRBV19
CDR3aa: ASSIDSRRNQPQH

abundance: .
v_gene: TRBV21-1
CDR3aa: ASSKWDRRPSNQPQH

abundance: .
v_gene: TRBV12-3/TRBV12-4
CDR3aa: ASSLSGVSYEQY

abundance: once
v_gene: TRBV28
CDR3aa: ASTSISYEQY

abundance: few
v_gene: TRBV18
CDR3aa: ASSPLGTSGGETQY

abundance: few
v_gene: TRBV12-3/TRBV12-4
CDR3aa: ASRTGTYAFGSNQPQH

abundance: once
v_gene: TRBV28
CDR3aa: ASSQKTGYT

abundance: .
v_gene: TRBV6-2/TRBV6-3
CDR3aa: ASSYRRTNTEAF

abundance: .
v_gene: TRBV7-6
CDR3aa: ASSPTPQGTNEQY

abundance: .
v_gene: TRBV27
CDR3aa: ASRPGLAGGETQY

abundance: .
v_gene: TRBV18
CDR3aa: ASSRAGDFNSPLH

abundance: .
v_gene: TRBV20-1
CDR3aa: SACRTGGDLVVQPQH

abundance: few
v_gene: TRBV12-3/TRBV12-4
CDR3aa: ASSPYLGYEQY

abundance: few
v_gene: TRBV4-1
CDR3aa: ASSPGQGSINYNSPLH

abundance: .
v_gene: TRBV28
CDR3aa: ASSAVLVKAF

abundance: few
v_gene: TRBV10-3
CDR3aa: AISESGKVTEAF

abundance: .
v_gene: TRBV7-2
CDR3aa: ASSQISGGLTSPLH

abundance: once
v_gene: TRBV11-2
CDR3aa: ASSLAGPDTQY

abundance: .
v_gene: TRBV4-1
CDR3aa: ASSRRGGMDTEAF

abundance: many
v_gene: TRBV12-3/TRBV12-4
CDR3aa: ASSFGHSYNSPLH

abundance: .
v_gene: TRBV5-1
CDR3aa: ASSLRMGLHGYT

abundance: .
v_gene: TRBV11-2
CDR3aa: ASSLDPGWSNEKLF

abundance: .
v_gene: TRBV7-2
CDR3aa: ASSRGSTNEKLF

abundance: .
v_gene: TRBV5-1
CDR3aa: ASSLGGTGANNSPLH

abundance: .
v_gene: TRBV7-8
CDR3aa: ASRGKNTEAF

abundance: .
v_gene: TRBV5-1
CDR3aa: ASSLEDRNTEAF

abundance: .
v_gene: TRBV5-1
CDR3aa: ASSTGQGAENYGYT

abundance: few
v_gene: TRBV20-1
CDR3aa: SARPRGPFYGYT

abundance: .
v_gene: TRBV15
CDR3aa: ATSRDAGTEAF

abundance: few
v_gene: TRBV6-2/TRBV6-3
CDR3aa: ASSDSVVGNQPQH

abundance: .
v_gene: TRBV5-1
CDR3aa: ASSLVGPEAF

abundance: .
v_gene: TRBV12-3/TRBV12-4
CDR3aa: ASSKIRGAQY

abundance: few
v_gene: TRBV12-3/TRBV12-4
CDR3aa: ASSLQPDGYTEAF

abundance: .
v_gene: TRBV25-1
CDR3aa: ASSETEVRQETQY

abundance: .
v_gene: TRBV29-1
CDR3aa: SVEDLVASSGGAPSTDTQY

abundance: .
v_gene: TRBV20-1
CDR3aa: SARDPGAGEKLF

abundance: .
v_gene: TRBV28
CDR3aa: ASSMLTGSGTQY

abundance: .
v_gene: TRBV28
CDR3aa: ASSTRRVGNTIY

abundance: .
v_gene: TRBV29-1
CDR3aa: SVAGRSFGGYT

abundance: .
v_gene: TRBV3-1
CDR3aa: ASSQVDRDGGYT

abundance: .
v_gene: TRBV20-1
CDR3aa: SASSGGTDTQY

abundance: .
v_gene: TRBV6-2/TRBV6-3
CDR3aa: ASSTGTAIGYT

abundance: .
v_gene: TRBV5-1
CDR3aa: ASSLVLVDEQF

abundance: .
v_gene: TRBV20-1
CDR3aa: SAKGAGNYGYT

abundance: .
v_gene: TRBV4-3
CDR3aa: ASSQPGRGGHTEAF

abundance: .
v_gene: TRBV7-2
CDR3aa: ASSPAGALNTEAF

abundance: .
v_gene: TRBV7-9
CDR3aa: ASRGLSEAF

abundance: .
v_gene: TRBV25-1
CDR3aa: ASALRDGTDTQY